A selection of T cell receptor beta chains follows, all from one sample in a study of blood T cell repertoires in COVID-19. Clones were sequenced by immunoSEQ multiplex PCR, and TCRdb holds only the in-frame ones, with some missing. This sample has tens of thousands of clones, with 80% to 90% found just once. Sequenced: peripheral blood. These receptors were collected from a woman between 65 and 79 years old with acute or convalescent COVID-19. Each CDR3 is given with its conserved first and last residue. A D gene is named only where the DNA matches it firmly. Rows may omit the clone size; those that give it use once, few, many or a size class.

length: 15; size: .; D: TRBD1; V: TRBV5-6; J: TRBJ1-2; CDR3: CASSHGTGGDYGYTF; DNA: TGTGCCAGCAGCCACGGGACAGGCGGGGACTATGGCTACACCTTC
length: 14; size: .; D: .; V: TRBV27; J: TRBJ2-3; CDR3: CACARERPQDTQYF; DNA: TGTGCCTGTGCCAGGGAAAGGCCCCAGGATACGCAGTATTTT
length: 15; size: .; D: .; V: TRBV28; J: TRBJ1-5; CDR3: CASSPRFGGNQPQHF; DNA: TGTGCCAGCAGTCCCAGGTTCGGGGGAAATCAGCCCCAGCATTTT
length: 15; size: .; D: .; V: TRBV4-1; J: TRBJ1-6; CDR3: CASSQAQTYNSPLHF; DNA: TGCGCCAGCAGCCAAGCCCAGACCTATAATTCACCCCTCCACTTT
length: 15; size: .; D: TRBD2; V: TRBV7-9; J: TRBJ2-7; CDR3: CASSSRTSGGYEQYF; DNA: TGTGCCAGCAGCTCCCGGACTAGCGGGGGCTACGAGCAGTACTTC
length: 14; size: .; D: .; V: TRBV11-2; J: TRBJ1-4; CDR3: CASSLGPVREKLFF; DNA: TGTGCCAGCAGCTTAGGCCCGGTACGTGAAAAACTGTTTTTT
length: 14; size: .; D: TRBD2; V: TRBV15; J: TRBJ2-7; CDR3: CATSWASGPYEQYF; DNA: TGTGCCACCAGCTGGGCTAGCGGCCCATACGAGCAGTACTTC
length: 15; size: few; D: .; V: TRBV5-4; J: TRBJ2-1; CDR3: CASSSPRTNYNEQFF; DNA: TGTGCCAGCAGCTCCCCCCGGACAAACTACAATGAGCAGTTCTTC
length: 16; size: .; D: TRBD1; V: TRBV5-1; J: TRBJ1-4; CDR3: CASSAGQGRTNEKLFF; DNA: TGCGCCAGCAGTGCGGGACAGGGGAGAACTAATGAAAAACTGTTTTTT
length: 16; size: .; D: .; V: TRBV7-3; J: TRBJ2-3; CDR3: CASSSRPRGLTDTQYF; DNA: TGTGCCAGCAGCTCCCGGCCAAGGGGGTTGACAGATACGCAGTATTTT
length: 13; size: .; D: .; V: TRBV3-1/TRBV3-2; J: TRBJ2-1; CDR3: CASRRTVDNEQFF; DNA: TGTGCCAGCCGCCGGACAGTCGACAATGAGCAGTTCTTC
length: 14; size: .; D: TRBD1; V: TRBV11-2; J: TRBJ1-1; CDR3: CASSLHRGYTEAFF; DNA: TGTGCCAGCAGCTTACACAGGGGGTACACTGAAGCTTTCTTT
length: 13; size: .; D: TRBD1; V: TRBV30; J: TRBJ1-2; CDR3: CAWSIPGTGGYTF; DNA: TGTGCCTGGAGTATCCCCGGGACAGGTGGCTACACCTTC
length: 13; size: .; D: .; V: TRBV28; J: TRBJ1-1; CDR3: CASTYGGITEAFF; DNA: TGTGCCAGCACCTACGGGGGGATCACTGAAGCTTTCTTT
length: 13; size: .; D: .; V: TRBV7-9; J: TRBJ1-4; CDR3: CASSFGRDEKLFF; DNA: TGTGCCAGCAGCTTCGGTCGGGATGAAAAACTGTTTTTT
length: 16; size: .; D: TRBD2; V: TRBV15; J: TRBJ2-3; CDR3: CATSSLGTSGTDTQYF; DNA: TGTGCCACCAGCAGTCTGGGAACTAGCGGGACAGATACGCAGTATTTT